This entry features one T cell receptor beta chain sequence. The sample carries other DNA sequences with the same CDR3. Assay used: immunoSEQ multiplex PCR; TCRdb lists only in-frame clones, some missing. Of about 59,000 clones in the sample, roughly nine tenths are singletons; the top ten hold roughly 8.6%. The CDR3 spans 15 residues. Trimming cost V 0 bases and J 8 bases, with 16 bases left between them. Germline CDR1 is LGHNA and CDR2 is YSLEER. This sample is drawn from a study of blood T cell repertoires in COVID-19. Overall study context: Material from acute and convalescent COVID-19 was sourced from the United States, Italy and Spain.

The TCR was taken from a human donor in a cohort sampled during active COVID-19. The source material was peripheral blood. The chain joins TRBV4-3 to TRBJ1-2; D not resolved. The CDR3 DNA follows: TGCGCCAGCAGCCAAGATCTACCGGGGTCGGACGGCTACACCTTC. It codes for CASSQDLPGSDGYTF.